Sequencing of this T cell receptor (beta chain) was carried out in a study of blood T cells in healthy people across ages. Then a second PCR, running roughly 7 to 11 cycles, was carried out with a sample-barcoded 5' primer and a J-beta primer mix. Carrying 12 random nucleotides, a template-switch adaptor labeled each individual cDNA molecule. TCRdb reprocessed the 5' RACE reads with MiXCR, giving one entry per CDR3 protein. Of approximately 670,000 distinct CDR3 sequences in the sample, around two fifths were seen once. This clonotype was observed a handful of times. Germline CDR1 is SGHDN and CDR2 is FVKESK. Unmatched junction bases numbered 5, after V lost 1 base and J lost 4 bases. There are 16 residues in the CDR3.

The receptor was derived from an elderly man in good health. Sequencing was performed on blood. V gene TRBV14 combines with J gene TRBJ2-1, with TRBD2 matching over 9 bases. The CDR3 DNA is TGTGCCAGCAGCCAAGCTTTGGGACTAGCATACAATGAGCAGTTCTTC. It codes for CASSQALGLAYNEQFF.